Shown below are 22 T cell receptor beta chains from a single sample sequenced in a study of T cell repertoires in cytomegalovirus infection (dated by TCRdb to 2018 to 2020). No antigen is known for these receptors. The data were produced on an Illumina HiSeq 1500. The public reads were quality trimmed at Q25 with fastp and then assembled into clones with MiXCR by TCRdb, keeping productive beta chains. Every distinct CDR3 protein forms one entry, paired with its most common genes and DNA. The sample table holds 370,000 or so distinct CDR3 sequences, of which about 35% were seen once. The top ten clones comprise approximately 15% of the sample. The treatment or condition tag for this specimen amounts to: in vitro stimulation with specific CMV peptide epitopes to enrich CMV-specific T cells. The source was cultured PBMCs, collected from culture after CMV antigen stimulation. The receptors here all came from a human donor in good health (CMV status not recorded). Some clones in this sample may be carry-over from other donors' samples.

This clonotype came up a few times. The genes are TRBV28 and TRBJ2-7, with 7 bases matching TRBD2. Germline values: CDR1 MDHEN, CDR2 SYDVKM. The V and J ends lost 5 bases and 4 bases, in that order; junction bases with no gene match: 8. The CDR3 extends over 14 amino acids. Here the CDR3 reads CASSGSGGIYEQYV. DNA for the CDR3: TGTGCCAGCAGTGGGTCCGGGGGGATTTACGAGCAGTACGTC.

This clonotype was recorded a few times. The V gene is TRBV6-2 or TRBV6-3, the J gene TRBJ2-3, with 7 bases fitting TRBD2. The CDR3 loop spans 12 amino acids. V lost 6 bases and J lost 7; bases outside the gene matches: 4. Germline V gives CDR1 MNHEY, CDR2 SVGEGT. The CDR3 loop reads CASSPLAHTQYF. The CDR3 DNA follows: TGTGCCAGCAGCCCACTAGCGCATACGCAGTATTTT.

This clonotype has more than one count but fewer than ten. This sequence joins TRBV6-2 or TRBV6-3 and TRBJ2-5; D unclear. V lost 4 bases to trimming and J lost 5 bases, with 5 bases between them. From germline, CDR1 is MNHEY and CDR2 SVGEGT. The CDR3 has 11 residues. CDR3 residues: CASSSTETQYF. The CDR3 DNA sequence: TGTGCCAGCAGTTCGACGGAGACCCAGTACTTC.

A word on this clonotype: Germline and junction disagree at one end, which may indicate a read error. This chain joins TRBV19 and TRBJ1-1, with 8 bases matching TRBD1. The CDR3 is made up of 15 amino acids. CDR1 is LNHDA, CDR2 SQIVND, per germline (reference sequence). CDR3 in amino acids: CASRMETGGGTEAFF. The CDR3, as DNA: TGTGCCAGTCGTATGGAAACAGGGGGGGGCACTGAAGCTTTCTTT.

The chain has TRBV6-5 and TRBJ1-6; 10 bases agree with TRBD1. The V gene's germline CDR1 is MNHEY and CDR2 SVGAGI. The V segment lost 7 bases and the J segment 14 bases; nucleotides outside the gene matches: 11. The CDR3 contains 14 residues. CDR3 DNA: TGTGCCAGCAATACCGGGACAGGGGAGGGTTCCCTCCACTTT. This codes for CASNTGTGEGSLHF.

This chain links TRBV7-2 with TRBJ2-1; D is uncertain. V lost 5 bases and J lost 9, with 8 bases in between. This CDR3 comprises 11 residues. The V gene's germline CDR1 is SGHTA and CDR2 FQGNSA. The chain's CDR3 is CASSTYTEQFF. CDR3 DNA: TGTGCCAGCAGCACATATACTGAGCAGTTCTTC.

The V and J genes are TRBV28 and TRBJ1-2; tentative D call: TRBD1 (6 bases). The CDR3 is 12 residues long. Trimming removed 2 bases at V and 7 bases at J, with 8 bases between. Germline values: CDR1 MDHEN, CDR2 SYDVKM. The CDR3 nucleotides are TGTGCCAGCAGTTTAAGGGACACTGGCTACACCTTC. Translated: CASSLRDTGYTF.

This clonotype was seen a handful of times. One end of the junction is discordant with germline, which a read error may explain. V is TRBV7-9 and J is TRBJ2-5; tentative D call: TRBD1 (6 bases). The CDR3 length is 14 residues. The germline CDR1 and CDR2 sequences are SEHNR and FQNEAQ (reference sequence). The CDR3 protein is CASTLTGIQETQYF. In DNA form, the CDR3 reads TGTGCCAGCACCTTAACAGGGATCCAAGAGACCCAGTACTTC.

This clonotype was counted many times. This chain uses TRBV12-3 or TRBV12-4 with TRBJ2-1, with D hard to call. The germline V and J ends were trimmed by 3 bases and 4 bases, with 7 bases remaining between them. This CDR3 is built from 13 residues. CDR3 coding DNA: TGTGCCAGCAGTTTCGGCGGTTACAATGAGCAGTTCTTC. Translated, it gives CASSFGGYNEQFF.

The V gene is TRBV12-3 or TRBV12-4, the J gene TRBJ2-1; 8 nucleotides match TRBD2. CDR3 length equals 16 residues. Trimming cost V 7 bases and J 6 bases; bases outside gene matches: 14. The CDR3 DNA sequence: TGTGCCAGCACCGCGGCGGGGGGCGGGTCTGTCAATGAGCAGTTCTTC. Translated, it gives CASTAAGGGSVNEQFF.

This clonotype appeared a few times. The genes are TRBV7-2 and TRBJ2-1, with 13 bases fitting TRBD2. The CDR3 totals 18 residues. The J segment lost 4 bases and the V segment lost 3 bases, leaving 9 bases of the junction unmatched. The germline V gene encodes CDR1 SGHTA and CDR2 FQGNSA. CDR3 DNA: TGTGCCAGCAGCTTTTTGACTAGCGGGAGGCCACTTTACAATGAGCAGTTCTTC. Its protein is CASSFLTSGRPLYNEQFF.

The chain couples TRBV12-3 or TRBV12-4 to TRBJ1-1; D ambiguous. V lost 3 bases and J 8 bases, leaving 10 bases between the germline ends. The CDR3 has 12 amino acids. The CDR3 coding sequence is TGTGCCAGCAGTTTTCGGACCGCAGAAGCTTTCTTT. Translating gives CASSFRTAEAFF.

A few counts support this clonotype. The rearrangement links TRBV7-8 to TRBJ1-6, with D possibly being TRBD1 (5 bases). The CDR3 is 14 residues long. CDR1 is SGHVS and CDR2 is FQNEAQ in the germline V gene. Trimming took off 4 bases at V and 6 bases at J, with 10 bases between the two ends. The CDR3 region has the DNA TGTGCCAGCAGCTCCGGGACCACTAATTCACCCCTCCACTTT. Its translation: CASSSGTTNSPLHF.

The chain employs TRBV6-6 and TRBJ2-5; no clear D gene. The CDR3 is 14 amino acids. V lost 3 bases to trimming and J lost 1 base, with 9 bases between them. Germline CDR1 and CDR2: MNHNY and SVGAGI (reference sequence). The CDR3 region has the DNA TGTGCCAGCAGTTATGGCGGTTCCCAAGAGACCCAGTACTTC. As protein: CASSYGGSQETQYF.

This clonotype showed up many times. The V gene is TRBV7-2, the J gene TRBJ2-7, with D perhaps given as TRBD1 or TRBD2 (5 bases each). Trimming pared 4 bases from V and 4 bases from J, leaving 17 bases between. The CDR3 loop spans 15 amino acids. Germline-derived CDR1 and CDR2 are SGHTA and FQGNSA. The CDR3 reads CASSSAPGRTYEQYF. In DNA, the CDR3 is TGTGCCAGCAGCTCCGCTCCGGGACGGACGTACGAGCAGTACTTC.

V usage is TRBV4-3 and J usage is TRBJ2-1; 8 nucleotides agree with TRBD2. The germline V gene has CDR1 LGHNA and CDR2 YSLEER. J gave up 7 bases and V 1 base, and 6 bases lay outside the gene matches. The CDR3 is 15 amino acids. The CDR3 here is CASSQGAGDGNEQFF. The CDR3, as DNA: TGCGCCAGCAGCCAAGGAGCGGGAGATGGGAATGAGCAGTTCTTC.

V gene TRBV6-6 combines with J gene TRBJ1-1, with D possibly TRBD1 on 6 matching bases. CDR3 length equals 14 residues. Germline V CDR1 and CDR2: MNHNY, SVGAGI (reference sequence). V was clipped by 5 bases and J by 4 bases, with 14 bases between them. The CDR3 loop is CASSGRTGATEAFF. In DNA form, the CDR3 reads TGTGCCAGCAGTGGGAGGACGGGGGCCACTGAAGCTTTCTTT.

V and J are TRBV25-1 and TRBJ1-5; TRBD1 matches at 9 bases. Trimming at V came to 10 bases and at J to 4 bases, leaving 2 bases not matched to a gene. The CDR3 totals 12 residues. CDR1 and CDR2 (germline): MGHDK, SYGVNS. CDR3 sequence reads: CATQGANQPQHF. DNA of the CDR3: TGTGCCACACAGGGGGCGAATCAGCCCCAGCATTTT.

This clonotype showed up many times. The rearrangement joins TRBV7-2 to TRBJ2-3; D call uncertain. The germline V gene has CDR1 SGHTA and CDR2 FQGNSA. This CDR3 region has 14 residues. With 1 base removed from V and 6 bases from J, the gap between germline ends came to 11 bases. CDR3: CASSLGGSLDTQYF. The CDR3 DNA follows: TGTGCCAGCAGCTTAGGAGGATCTCTGGATACGCAGTATTTT.

The chain uses TRBV20-1 and TRBJ2-5; D remains ambiguous. This CDR3 spans 14 amino acids. V gave up 0 bases and J gave up 1 base, with 9 bases separating them. CDR1 and CDR2 (germline): DFQATT, SNEGSKA (reference sequence). The CDR3 sequence is CSARDFGIQETQYF. The CDR3 nucleotides read TGCAGTGCTAGAGATTTTGGTATCCAAGAGACCCAGTACTTC.

V usage is TRBV29-1 and J usage is TRBJ1-1; D is ambiguous. V was trimmed by 4 bases and J by 2 bases, leaving 11 bases between them. Germline V CDR1 and CDR2: SQVTM, ANQGSEA. The CDR3 has 13 amino acids. CDR3 residues: CSVVVQANTEAFF. The CDR3 nucleotides are TGCAGCGTTGTGGTCCAGGCCAACACTGAAGCTTTCTTT. The full variable domain, completed using reference TRBV29-1 and TRBJ1-1, is SAVISQKPSRDICQRGTSLTIQCQVDSQVTMMFWYRQQPGQSLTLIATANQGSEATYESGFVIDKFPISRPNLTFSTLTVSNMSPEDSSIYLCSVVVQANTEAFFGQGTRLTVV.

This chain links TRBV7-9 with TRBJ2-7; 8 bases line up with TRBD2. The CDR3 extends over 13 amino acids. Trimming cost V 1 base and J 5 bases; bases outside gene matches: 1. The germline V gene encodes CDR1 SEHNR and CDR2 FQNEAQ (reference sequence). In DNA, the CDR3 is TGTGCCAGCAGCTTAGGCGGGAGGAACGAGCAGTACGTC. Protein sequence: CASSLGGRNEQYV.